This is a list of T cell receptor beta chains from one sample in a study of blood T cell repertoires in COVID-19. Method: immunoSEQ multiplex PCR; TCRdb's copy keeps in-frame clones and lacks some. This sample carries 200,000 to 300,000 clones, around 88% of them seen once, and the ten largest clones take roughly 2%. The sequenced sample consisted of peripheral blood. These receptors originate from a man aged 30 to 39 with active or convalescent COVID-19. The CDR3 runs from the conserved cysteine through the conserved F or W. D genes are given only for firm matches. Only some rows state a clone size, as once, few, many or a class for expanded clones.

d_gene: -; v_gene: TRBV5-4; abundance: once; j_gene: TRBJ2-1; CDR3aa: CASSSGERLNNEQFF; CDR3nt: TGTGCCAGCAGCTCCGGGGAACGACTGAACAATGAGCAGTTCTTC
d_gene: -; v_gene: TRBV30; abundance: -; j_gene: TRBJ1-4; CDR3aa: CAWRNIALGEKLFF; CDR3nt: TGTGCCTGGAGAAACATTGCCCTGGGCGAAAAACTGTTTTTT
d_gene: -; v_gene: TRBV11-3; abundance: -; j_gene: TRBJ1-6; CDR3aa: CVLKSSYNSPLHF; CDR3nt: TGTGTCCTAAAGAGCTCCTATAATTCACCCCTCCACTTT
d_gene: -; v_gene: TRBV19; abundance: -; j_gene: TRBJ1-2; CDR3aa: CASSPTGGYGYTF; CDR3nt: TGTGCCAGTAGCCCCACGGGCGGGTATGGCTACACCTTC
d_gene: -; v_gene: TRBV5-5; abundance: -; j_gene: TRBJ1-4; CDR3aa: CASSPVGGTNEKLFF; CDR3nt: TGTGCCAGCAGCCCCGTGGGGGGGACTAATGAAAAACTGTTTTTT
d_gene: -; v_gene: TRBV19; abundance: -; j_gene: TRBJ2-3; CDR3aa: CASTGGITDTQYF; CDR3nt: TGTGCCAGTACGGGCGGGATCACAGATACGCAGTATTTT
d_gene: TRBD2; v_gene: TRBV12-5; abundance: once; j_gene: TRBJ2-3; CDR3aa: CASGLVTSGVDTQYF; CDR3nt: TGTGCTAGTGGTTTGGTCACTAGCGGGGTAGATACGCAGTATTTT
d_gene: -; v_gene: TRBV4-1; abundance: -; j_gene: TRBJ2-7; CDR3aa: CASSEERGYSYEQYF; CDR3nt: TGCGCCAGCAGCGAAGAGAGGGGGTATTCCTACGAGCAGTACTTC
d_gene: -; v_gene: TRBV9; abundance: -; j_gene: TRBJ2-5; CDR3aa: CASSVAGGASGETQYF; CDR3nt: TGTGCCAGCAGCGTAGCGGGGGGCGCTTCGGGAGAGACCCAGTACTTC
d_gene: -; v_gene: TRBV30; abundance: -; j_gene: TRBJ2-7; CDR3aa: CAWNIGSYEQYF; CDR3nt: TGTGCCTGGAACATTGGCTCCTACGAGCAGTACTTC
d_gene: TRBD1; v_gene: TRBV19; abundance: -; j_gene: TRBJ1-2; CDR3aa: CASSRTGTANYGYTF; CDR3nt: TGTGCCAGTAGCCGCACCGGGACAGCCAACTATGGCTACACCTTC
d_gene: -; v_gene: TRBV3-1/TRBV3-2; abundance: once; j_gene: TRBJ2-7; CDR3aa: CASSQVHRVRYEQYF; CDR3nt: TGTGCCAGCAGCCAAGTCCACAGGGTTAGGTACGAGCAGTACTTC
d_gene: TRBD1; v_gene: TRBV7-2; abundance: -; j_gene: TRBJ1-2; CDR3aa: CASSASGGAYGYTF; CDR3nt: TGTGCCAGCAGCGCCTCAGGGGGCGCTTATGGCTACACCTTC
d_gene: -; v_gene: TRBV7-9; abundance: few; j_gene: TRBJ2-5; CDR3aa: CASSLALGGLETQYF; CDR3nt: TGTGCCAGCAGCTTAGCGCTTGGGGGGTTAGAGACCCAGTACTTC
d_gene: TRBD2; v_gene: TRBV2; abundance: -; j_gene: TRBJ2-1; CDR3aa: CASSLRLAGYNEQFF; CDR3nt: TGTGCCAGCAGTCTTAGACTAGCGGGCTACAATGAGCAGTTCTTC
d_gene: TRBD2; v_gene: TRBV29-1; abundance: once; j_gene: TRBJ2-5; CDR3aa: CSAVLAGEGETQYF; CDR3nt: TGCAGCGCTGTCTTAGCGGGGGAGGGAGAGACCCAGTACTTC
d_gene: TRBD1; v_gene: TRBV7-9; abundance: -; j_gene: TRBJ2-7; CDR3aa: CASSLGGTGASVQYF; CDR3nt: TGTGCCAGCAGCTTAGGAGGGACAGGGGCTTCGGTACAGTACTTC
d_gene: TRBD2; v_gene: TRBV20-1; abundance: -; j_gene: TRBJ2-3; CDR3aa: CSSGGRGTQYF; CDR3nt: TGCAGTAGCGGGGGGAGGGGGACGCAGTATTTT